This paragraph reports one T cell receptor beta chain. Between the trimmed V and J ends, which lost 10 bases and 7 bases, there was a span of 23 bases. The CDR3 has 14 amino acids. Germline V gene lookup returns CDR1 SNHLY and CDR2 FYNNEI. The entry originates in a study of blood T cell repertoires in COVID-19. Study at large: Acute and convalescent COVID-19 samples came from the United States, Italy and Spain.

Seattle enrolled patients during active infection and tracked them longitudinally. Sequenced by immunoSEQ multiplex PCR; TCRdb stores in-frame clones only, minus some. Of about 200,000 clones listed, about 81% are singletons. The V gene is TRBV2, the J gene TRBJ2-7; tentatively, D is TRBD1 (7 bases). The sample consisted of peripheral blood. The receptor's source is a woman in her sixties with COVID-19, enrolled during active disease. This chain's CDR3 is CANDREEGYGEQYV. The DNA for the CDR3 is TGTGCCAACGACAGGGAGGAGGGATACGGTGAGCAGTACGTC.